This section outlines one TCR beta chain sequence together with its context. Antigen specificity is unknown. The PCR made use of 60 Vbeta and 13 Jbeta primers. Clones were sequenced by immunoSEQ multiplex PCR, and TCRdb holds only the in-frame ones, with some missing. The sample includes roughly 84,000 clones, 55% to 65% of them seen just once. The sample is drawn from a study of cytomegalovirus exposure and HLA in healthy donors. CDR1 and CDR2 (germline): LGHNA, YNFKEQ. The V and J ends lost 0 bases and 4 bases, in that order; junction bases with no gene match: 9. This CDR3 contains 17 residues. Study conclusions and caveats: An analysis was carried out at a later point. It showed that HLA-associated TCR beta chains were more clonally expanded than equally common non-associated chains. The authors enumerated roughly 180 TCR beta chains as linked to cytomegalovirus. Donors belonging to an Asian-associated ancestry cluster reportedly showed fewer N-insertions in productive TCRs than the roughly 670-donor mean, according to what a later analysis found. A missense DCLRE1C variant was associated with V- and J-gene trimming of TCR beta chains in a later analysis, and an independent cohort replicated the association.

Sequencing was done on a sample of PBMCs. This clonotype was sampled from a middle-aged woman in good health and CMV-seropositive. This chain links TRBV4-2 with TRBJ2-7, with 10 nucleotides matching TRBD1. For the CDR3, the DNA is TGTGCCAGCAGCCAAGATGGATCGGGACAGGGGTTATACGAGCAGTACTTC. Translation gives CASSQDGSGQGLYEQYF.